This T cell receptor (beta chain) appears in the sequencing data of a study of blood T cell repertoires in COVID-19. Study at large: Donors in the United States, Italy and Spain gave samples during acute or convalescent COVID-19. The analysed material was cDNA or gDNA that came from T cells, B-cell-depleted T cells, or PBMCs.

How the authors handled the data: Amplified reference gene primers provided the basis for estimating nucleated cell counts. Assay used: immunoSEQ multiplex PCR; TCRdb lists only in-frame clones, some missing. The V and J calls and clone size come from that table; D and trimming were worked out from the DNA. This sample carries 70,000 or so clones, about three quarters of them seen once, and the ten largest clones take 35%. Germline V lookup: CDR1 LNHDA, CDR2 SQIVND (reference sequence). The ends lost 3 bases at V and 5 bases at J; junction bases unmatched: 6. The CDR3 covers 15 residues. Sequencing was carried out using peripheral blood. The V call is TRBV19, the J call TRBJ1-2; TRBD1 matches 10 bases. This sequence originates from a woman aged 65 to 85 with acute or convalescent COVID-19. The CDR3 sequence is CASSIATGGKYGYTF. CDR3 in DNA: TGTGCCAGTAGTATTGCGACAGGGGGCAAGTATGGCTACACCTTC. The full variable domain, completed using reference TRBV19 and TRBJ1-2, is DGGITQSPKYLFRKEGQNVTLSCEQNLNHDAMYWYRQDPGQGLRLIYYSQIVNDFQKGDIAEGYSVSREKKESFPLTVTSAQKNPTAFYLCASSIATGGKYGYTFGSGTRLTVV.